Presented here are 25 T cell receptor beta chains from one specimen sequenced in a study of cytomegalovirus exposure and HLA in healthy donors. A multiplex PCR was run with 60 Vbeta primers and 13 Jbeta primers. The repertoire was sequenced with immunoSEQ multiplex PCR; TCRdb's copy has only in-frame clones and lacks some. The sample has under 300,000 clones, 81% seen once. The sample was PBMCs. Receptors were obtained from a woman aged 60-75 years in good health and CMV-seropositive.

For the CDR3, the DNA is TGTGCCAGCAGTTTATCTCGGAGCAATCAGCCCCAGCATTTT. It yields the protein CASSLSRSNQPQHF. This sequence joins TRBV27 and TRBJ1-5, with D unclear. Trimming took off 0 bases at V and 1 base at J, with 4 bases between the two ends. Germline V gene sequence: CDR1 MNHEY, CDR2 SMNVEV (reference sequence). This CDR3 is 14 amino acids long.

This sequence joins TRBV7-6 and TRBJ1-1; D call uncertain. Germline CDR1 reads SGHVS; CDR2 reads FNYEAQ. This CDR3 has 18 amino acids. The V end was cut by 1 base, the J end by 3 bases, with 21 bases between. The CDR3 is CASSLGHRAGSRDTEAFF. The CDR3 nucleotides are TGTGCCAGCAGCTTAGGTCACCGGGCAGGTTCGAGGGACACTGAAGCTTTCTTT.

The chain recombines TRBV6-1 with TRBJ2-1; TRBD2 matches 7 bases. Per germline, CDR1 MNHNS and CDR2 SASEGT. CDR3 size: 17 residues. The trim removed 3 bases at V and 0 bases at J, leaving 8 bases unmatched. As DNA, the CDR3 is TGTGCCAGCAGTGACCAGAGCGGGACGGTCTCCTACAATGAGCAGTTCTTC. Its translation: CASSDQSGTVSYNEQFF.

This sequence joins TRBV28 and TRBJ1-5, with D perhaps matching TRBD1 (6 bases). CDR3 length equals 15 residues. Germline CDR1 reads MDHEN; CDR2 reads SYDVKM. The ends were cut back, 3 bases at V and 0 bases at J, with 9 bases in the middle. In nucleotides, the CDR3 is TGTGCCAGCAGTTTCGGGGGGCTTAGCAATCAGCCCCAGCATTTT. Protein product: CASSFGGLSNQPQHF.

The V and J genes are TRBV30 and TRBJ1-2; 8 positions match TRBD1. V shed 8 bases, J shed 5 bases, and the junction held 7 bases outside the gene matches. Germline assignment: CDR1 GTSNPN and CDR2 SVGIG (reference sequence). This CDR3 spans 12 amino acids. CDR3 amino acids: CARGTGVYGYTF. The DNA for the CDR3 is TGTGCCCGGGGGACAGGTGTATATGGCTACACCTTC.

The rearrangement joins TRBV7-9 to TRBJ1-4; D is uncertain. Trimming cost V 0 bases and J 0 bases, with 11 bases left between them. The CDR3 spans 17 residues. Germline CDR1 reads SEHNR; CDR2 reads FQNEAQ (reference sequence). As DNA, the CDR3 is TGTGCCAGCAGCTTAGCGTTGTACACCGCAACTAATGAAAAACTGTTTTTT. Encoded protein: CASSLALYTATNEKLFF.

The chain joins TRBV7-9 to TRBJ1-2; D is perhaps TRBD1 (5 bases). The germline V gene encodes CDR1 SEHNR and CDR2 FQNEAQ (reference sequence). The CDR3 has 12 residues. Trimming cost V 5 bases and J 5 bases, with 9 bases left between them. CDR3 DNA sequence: TGTGCCAGCAGCGCCCGACAGTATGGCTACACCTTC. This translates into CASSARQYGYTF.

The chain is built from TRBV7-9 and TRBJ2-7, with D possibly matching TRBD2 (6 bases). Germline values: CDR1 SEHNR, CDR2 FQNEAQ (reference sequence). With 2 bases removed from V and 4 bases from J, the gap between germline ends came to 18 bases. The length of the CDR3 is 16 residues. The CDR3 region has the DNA TGTGCCAGCAGCTTATGGTTGGGTAGCGGAACTTACGAGCAGTACTTC. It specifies CASSLWLGSGTYEQYF.

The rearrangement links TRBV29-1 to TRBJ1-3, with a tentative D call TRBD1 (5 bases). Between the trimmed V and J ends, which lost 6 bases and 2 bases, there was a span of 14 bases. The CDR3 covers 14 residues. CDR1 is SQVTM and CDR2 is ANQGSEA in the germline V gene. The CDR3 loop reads CSVDGGKAGNTIYF. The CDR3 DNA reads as TGCAGCGTGGACGGGGGGAAGGCTGGAAACACCATATATTTT. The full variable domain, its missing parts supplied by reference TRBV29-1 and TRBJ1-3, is SAVISQKPSRDICQRGTSLTIQCQVDSQVTMMFWYRQQPGQSLTLIATANQGSEATYESGFVIDKFPISRPNLTFSTLTVSNMSPEDSSIYLCSVDGGKAGNTIYFGEGSWLTVV.

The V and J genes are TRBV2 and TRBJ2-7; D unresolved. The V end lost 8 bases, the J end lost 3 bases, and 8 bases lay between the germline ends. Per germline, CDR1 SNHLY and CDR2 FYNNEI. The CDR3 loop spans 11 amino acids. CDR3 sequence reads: CASGQGYEQYF. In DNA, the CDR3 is TGTGCCAGCGGGCAAGGCTACGAGCAGTACTTC.

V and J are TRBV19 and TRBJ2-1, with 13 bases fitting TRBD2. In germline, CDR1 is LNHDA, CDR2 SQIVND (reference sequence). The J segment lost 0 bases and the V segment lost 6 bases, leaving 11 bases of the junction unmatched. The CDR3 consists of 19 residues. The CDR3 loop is CASSSGLAGWPSSYNEQFF. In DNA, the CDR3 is TGTGCCAGTAGCTCGGGACTAGCGGGATGGCCGAGCTCCTACAATGAGCAGTTCTTC.

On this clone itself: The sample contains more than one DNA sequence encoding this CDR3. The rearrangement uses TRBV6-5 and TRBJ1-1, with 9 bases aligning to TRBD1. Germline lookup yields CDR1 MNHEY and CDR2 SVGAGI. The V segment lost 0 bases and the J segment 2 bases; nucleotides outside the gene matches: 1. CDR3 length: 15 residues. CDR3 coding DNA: TGTGCCAGCAGTTACTCGGGACAGGGAAACACTGAAGCTTTCTTT. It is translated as CASSYSGQGNTEAFF.

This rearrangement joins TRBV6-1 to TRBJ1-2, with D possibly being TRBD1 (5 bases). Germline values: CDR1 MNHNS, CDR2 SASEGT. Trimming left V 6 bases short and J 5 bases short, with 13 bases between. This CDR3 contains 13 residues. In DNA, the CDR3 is TGTGCCAGCAGACCCGTCGGGGGGTATGGCTACACCTTC. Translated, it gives CASRPVGGYGYTF.

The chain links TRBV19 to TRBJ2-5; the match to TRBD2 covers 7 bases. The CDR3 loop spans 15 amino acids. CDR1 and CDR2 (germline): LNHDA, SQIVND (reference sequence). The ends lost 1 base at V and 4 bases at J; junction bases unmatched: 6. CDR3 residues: CASSIVGGILETQYF. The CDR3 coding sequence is TGTGCCAGTAGTATAGTGGGGGGGATCCTAGAGACCCAGTACTTC.

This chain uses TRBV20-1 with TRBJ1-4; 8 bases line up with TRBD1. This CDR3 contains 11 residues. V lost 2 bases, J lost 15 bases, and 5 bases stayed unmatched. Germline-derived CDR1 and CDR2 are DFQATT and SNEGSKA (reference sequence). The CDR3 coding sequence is TGCAGTGCTAGAAAGGACAGGGTTATGTTTTTT. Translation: CSARKDRVMFF.

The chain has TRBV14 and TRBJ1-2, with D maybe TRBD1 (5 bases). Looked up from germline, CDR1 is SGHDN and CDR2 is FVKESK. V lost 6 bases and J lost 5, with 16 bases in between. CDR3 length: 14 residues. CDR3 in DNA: TGTGCCAGCAGTCGCGGGGGGAGCCTTTATGGCTACACCTTC. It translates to CASSRGGSLYGYTF.

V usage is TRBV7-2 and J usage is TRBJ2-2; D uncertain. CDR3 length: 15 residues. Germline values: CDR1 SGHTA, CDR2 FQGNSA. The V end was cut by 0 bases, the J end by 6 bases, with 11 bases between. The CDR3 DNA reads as TGTGCCAGCAGCTTAGCCGTCCTTTCCCCCGGGGAGCTGTTTTTT. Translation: CASSLAVLSPGELFF.

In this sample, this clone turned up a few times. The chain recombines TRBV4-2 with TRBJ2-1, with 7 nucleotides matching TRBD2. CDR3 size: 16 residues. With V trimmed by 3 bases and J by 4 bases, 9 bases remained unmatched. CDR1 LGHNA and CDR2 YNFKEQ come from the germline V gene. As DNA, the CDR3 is TGTGCCAGCAGCCATGACTCTAGCGGCGAGTACAATGAGCAGTTCTTC. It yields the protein CASSHDSSGEYNEQFF.

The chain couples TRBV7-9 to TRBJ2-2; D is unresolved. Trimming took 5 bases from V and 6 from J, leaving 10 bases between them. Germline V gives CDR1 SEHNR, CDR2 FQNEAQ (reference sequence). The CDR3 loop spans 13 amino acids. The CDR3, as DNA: TGTGCCAGCAGCGTACCTGTAGCCGGGGAGCTGTTTTTT. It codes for CASSVPVAGELFF.

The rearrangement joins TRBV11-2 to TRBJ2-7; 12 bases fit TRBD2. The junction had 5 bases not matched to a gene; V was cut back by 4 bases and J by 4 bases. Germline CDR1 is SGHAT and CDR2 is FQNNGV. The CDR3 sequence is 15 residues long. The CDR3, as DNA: TGTGCCAGCAGCTCCGGGACTAGCGGGTTTTACGAGCAGTACTTC. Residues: CASSSGTSGFYEQYF.

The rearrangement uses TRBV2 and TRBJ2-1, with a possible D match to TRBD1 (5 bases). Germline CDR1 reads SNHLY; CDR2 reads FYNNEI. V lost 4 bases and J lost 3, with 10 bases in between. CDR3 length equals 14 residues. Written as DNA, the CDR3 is TGTGCCAGCAGTGTGGGGCAAATCTACAATGAGCAGTTCTTC. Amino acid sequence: CASSVGQIYNEQFF.

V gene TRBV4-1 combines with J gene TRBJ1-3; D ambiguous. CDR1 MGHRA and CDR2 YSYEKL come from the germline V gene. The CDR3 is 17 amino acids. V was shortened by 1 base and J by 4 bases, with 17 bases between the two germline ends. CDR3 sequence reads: CASSQGLRVAAGNTIYF. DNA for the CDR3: TGCGCCAGCAGCCAAGGATTGCGGGTGGCGGCCGGAAACACCATATATTTT.

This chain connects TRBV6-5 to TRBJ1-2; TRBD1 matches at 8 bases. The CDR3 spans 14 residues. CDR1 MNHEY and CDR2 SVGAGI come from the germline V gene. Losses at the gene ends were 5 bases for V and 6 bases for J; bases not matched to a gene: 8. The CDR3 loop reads CASSPLTGGDGYTF. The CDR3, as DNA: TGTGCCAGCAGTCCCCTAACAGGGGGGGATGGCTACACCTTC.

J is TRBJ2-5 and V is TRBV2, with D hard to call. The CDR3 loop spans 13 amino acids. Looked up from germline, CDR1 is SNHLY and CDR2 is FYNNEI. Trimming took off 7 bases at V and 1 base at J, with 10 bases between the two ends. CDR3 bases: TGTGCCAGCACTGGGCAACTCCAAGAGACCCAGTACTTC. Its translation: CASTGQLQETQYF.

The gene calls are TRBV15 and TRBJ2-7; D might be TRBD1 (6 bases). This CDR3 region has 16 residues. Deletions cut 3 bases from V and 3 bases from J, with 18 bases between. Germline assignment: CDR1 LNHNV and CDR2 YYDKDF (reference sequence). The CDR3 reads CATSSLPLGQSYEQYF. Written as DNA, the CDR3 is TGTGCCACCAGCAGCCTCCCCCTCGGACAGAGCTACGAGCAGTACTTC.